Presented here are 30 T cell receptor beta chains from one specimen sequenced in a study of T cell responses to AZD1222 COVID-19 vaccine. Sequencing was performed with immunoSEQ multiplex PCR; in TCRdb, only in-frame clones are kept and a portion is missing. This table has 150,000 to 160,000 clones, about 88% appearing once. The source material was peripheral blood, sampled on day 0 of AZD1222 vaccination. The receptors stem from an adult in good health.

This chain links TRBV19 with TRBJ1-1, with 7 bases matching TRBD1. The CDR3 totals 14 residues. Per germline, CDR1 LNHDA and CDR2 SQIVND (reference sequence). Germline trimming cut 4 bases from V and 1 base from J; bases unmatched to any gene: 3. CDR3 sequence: CASSTGQKNTEAFF. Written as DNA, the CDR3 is TGTGCCAGTAGTACGGGACAGAAGAACACTGAAGCTTTCTTT.

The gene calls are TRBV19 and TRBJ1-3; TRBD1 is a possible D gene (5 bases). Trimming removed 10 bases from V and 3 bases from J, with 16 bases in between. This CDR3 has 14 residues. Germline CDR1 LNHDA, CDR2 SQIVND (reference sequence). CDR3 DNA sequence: TGTGCCACAAGAACAGGAGTAATTGGAAACACCATATATTTT. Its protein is CATRTGVIGNTIYF.

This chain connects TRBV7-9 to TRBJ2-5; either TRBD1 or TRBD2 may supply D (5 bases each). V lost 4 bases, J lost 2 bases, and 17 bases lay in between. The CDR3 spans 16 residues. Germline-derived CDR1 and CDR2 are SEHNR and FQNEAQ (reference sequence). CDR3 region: CASSSLRWGSQETQYF. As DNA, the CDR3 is TGTGCCAGCAGCTCCTTAAGGTGGGGGAGTCAAGAGACCCAGTACTTC.

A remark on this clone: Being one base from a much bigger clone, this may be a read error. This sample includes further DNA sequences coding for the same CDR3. CDR3 loop: CASSDVGQGGTDTQYF. In nucleotides, the CDR3 is TGTGCCAGCAGTGACGTAGGACAGGGCGGCACAGATACGCAGTATTTT. This chain connects TRBV6-4 to TRBJ2-3, with 8 nucleotides matching TRBD1. The V and J ends lost 2 bases and 1 base, in that order; junction bases with no gene match: 5. CDR1 and CDR2 (germline): MRHNA, SNTAGT. The CDR3 is made up of 16 amino acids.

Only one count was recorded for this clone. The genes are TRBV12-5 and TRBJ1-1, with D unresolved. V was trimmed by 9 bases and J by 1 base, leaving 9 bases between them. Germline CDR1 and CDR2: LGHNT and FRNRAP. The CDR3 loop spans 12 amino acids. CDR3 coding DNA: TGTGCTAGAGCAGAGCCGAACACTGAAGCTTTCTTT. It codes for CARAEPNTEAFF.

The CDR3 loop is CASSLREGVSYEQYF. CDR3 DNA sequence: TGTGCCAGCAGCTTAAGAGAGGGTGTCTCCTACGAGCAGTACTTC. The V call is TRBV11-3, the J call TRBJ2-7; TRBD2 might be the D (5 bases). Trimming stripped 2 bases from V and 0 bases from J, with 11 bases between. This CDR3 has 15 residues. Germline V CDR1 and CDR2: SGHNT, YENEEA.

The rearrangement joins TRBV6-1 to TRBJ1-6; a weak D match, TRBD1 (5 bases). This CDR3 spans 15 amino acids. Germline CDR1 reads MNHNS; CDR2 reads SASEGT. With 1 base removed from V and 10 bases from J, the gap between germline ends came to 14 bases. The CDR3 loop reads CASSEDPGPLSPLHF. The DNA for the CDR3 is TGTGCCAGCAGTGAAGACCCAGGGCCCCTCTCACCCCTCCACTTT.

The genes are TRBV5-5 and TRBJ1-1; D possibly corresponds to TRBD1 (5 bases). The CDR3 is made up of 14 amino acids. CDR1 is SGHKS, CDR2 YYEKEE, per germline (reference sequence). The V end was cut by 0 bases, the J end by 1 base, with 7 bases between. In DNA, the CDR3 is TGTGCCAGCAGCTTGGTGGGGGGGAACACTGAAGCTTTCTTT. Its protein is CASSLVGGNTEAFF.

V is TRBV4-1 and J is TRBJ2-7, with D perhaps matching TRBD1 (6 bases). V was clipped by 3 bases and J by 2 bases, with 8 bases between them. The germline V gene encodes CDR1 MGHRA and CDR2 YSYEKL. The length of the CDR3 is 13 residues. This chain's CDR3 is CASSQDSTYEQYF. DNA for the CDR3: TGCGCCAGCAGCCAGGACAGCACCTACGAGCAGTACTTC.

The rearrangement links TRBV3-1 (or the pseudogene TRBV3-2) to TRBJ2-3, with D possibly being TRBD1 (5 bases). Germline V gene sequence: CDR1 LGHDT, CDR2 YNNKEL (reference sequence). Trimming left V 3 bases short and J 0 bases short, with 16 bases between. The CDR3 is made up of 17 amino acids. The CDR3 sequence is CASSQPVGEKSTDTQYF. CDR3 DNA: TGTGCCAGCAGCCAGCCCGTAGGGGAAAAGAGCACAGATACGCAGTATTTT.

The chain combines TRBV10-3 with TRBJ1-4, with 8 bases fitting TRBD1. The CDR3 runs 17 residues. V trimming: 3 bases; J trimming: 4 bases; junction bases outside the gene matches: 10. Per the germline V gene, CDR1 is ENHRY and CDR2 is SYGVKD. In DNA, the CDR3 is TGTGCCATCAGTGATACACAGGGGGGACCTTTTAATGAAAAACTGTTTTTT. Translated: CAISDTQGGPFNEKLFF.

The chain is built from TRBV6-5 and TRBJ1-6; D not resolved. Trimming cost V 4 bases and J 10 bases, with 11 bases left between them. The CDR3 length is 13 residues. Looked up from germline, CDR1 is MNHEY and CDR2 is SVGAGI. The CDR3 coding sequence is TGTGCCAGCAGTTCCGTTCGGAAGTCACCCCTCCACTTT. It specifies CASSSVRKSPLHF.

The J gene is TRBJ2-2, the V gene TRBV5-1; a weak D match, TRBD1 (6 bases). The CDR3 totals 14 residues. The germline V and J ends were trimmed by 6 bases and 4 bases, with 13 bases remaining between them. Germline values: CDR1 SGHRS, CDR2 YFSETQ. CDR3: CASTYGGITGELFF. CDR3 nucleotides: TGCGCCAGCACCTATGGGGGCATCACCGGGGAGCTGTTTTTT.

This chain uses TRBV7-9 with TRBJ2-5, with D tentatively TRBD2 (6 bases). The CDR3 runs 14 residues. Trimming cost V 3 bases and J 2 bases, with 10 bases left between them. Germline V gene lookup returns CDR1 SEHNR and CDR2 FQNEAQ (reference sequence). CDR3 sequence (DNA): TGTGCCAGCAGCTTGGTAGCGGTACAAGAGACCCAGTACTTC. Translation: CASSLVAVQETQYF.

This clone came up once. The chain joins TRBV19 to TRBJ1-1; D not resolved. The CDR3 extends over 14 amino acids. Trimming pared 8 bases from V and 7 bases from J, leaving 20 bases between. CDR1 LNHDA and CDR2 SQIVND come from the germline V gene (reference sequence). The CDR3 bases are TGTGCCAGTGCCGTTGGGTTATCATCGGGTGAAGCTTTCTTT. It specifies CASAVGLSSGEAFF. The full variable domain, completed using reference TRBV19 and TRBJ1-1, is DGGITQSPKYLFRKEGQNVTLSCEQNLNHDAMYWYRQDPGQGLRLIYYSQIVNDFQKGDIAEGYSVSREKKESFPLTVTSAQKNPTAFYLCASAVGLSSGEAFFGQGTRLTVV.

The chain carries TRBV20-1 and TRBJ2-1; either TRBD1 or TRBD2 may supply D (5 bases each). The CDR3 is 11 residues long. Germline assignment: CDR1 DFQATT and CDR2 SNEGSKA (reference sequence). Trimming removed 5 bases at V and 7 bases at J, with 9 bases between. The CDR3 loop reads CSAERGNEQFF. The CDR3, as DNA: TGCAGTGCTGAGAGGGGTAATGAGCAGTTCTTC.

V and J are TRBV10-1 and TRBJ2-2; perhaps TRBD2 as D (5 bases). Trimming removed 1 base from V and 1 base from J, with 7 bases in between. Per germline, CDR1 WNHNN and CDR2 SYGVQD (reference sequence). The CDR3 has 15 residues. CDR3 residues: CASSEFRGNTGELFF. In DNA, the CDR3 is TGCGCCAGCAGTGAGTTCCGGGGGAACACCGGGGAGCTGTTTTTT.

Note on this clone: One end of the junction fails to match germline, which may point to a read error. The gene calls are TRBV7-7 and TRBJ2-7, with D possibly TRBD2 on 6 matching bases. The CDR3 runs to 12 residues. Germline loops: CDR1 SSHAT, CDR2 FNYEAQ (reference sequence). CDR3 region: CASSFGGLEQYF. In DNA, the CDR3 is TGTGCTAGCAGCTTTGGAGGGCTCGAGCAGTACTTC.

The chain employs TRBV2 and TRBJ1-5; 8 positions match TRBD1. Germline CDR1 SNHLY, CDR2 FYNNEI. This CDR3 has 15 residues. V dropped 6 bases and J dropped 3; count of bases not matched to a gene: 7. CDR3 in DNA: TGTGCCAGCAGGGGGACAGGAGGGCCCAATCAGCCCCAGCATTTT. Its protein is CASRGTGGPNQPQHF.

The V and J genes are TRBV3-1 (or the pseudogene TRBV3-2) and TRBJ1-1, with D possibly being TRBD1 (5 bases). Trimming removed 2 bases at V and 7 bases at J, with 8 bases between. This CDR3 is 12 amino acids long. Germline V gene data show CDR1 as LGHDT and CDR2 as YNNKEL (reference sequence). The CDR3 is CASSQTGREAFF. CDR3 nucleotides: TGTGCCAGCAGCCAAACAGGACGTGAAGCTTTCTTT.

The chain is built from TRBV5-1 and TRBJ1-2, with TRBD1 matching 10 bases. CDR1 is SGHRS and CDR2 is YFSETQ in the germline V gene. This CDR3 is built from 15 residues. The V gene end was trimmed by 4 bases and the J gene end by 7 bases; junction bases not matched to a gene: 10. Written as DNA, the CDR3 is TGCGCCAGCAGCCGGGTGGGACAGGGGTCGGCTGGCTACACCTTC. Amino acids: CASSRVGQGSAGYTF.

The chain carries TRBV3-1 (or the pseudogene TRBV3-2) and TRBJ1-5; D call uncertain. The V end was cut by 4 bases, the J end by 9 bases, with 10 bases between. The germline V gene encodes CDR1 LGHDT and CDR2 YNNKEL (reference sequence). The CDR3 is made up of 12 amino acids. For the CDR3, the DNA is TGTGCCAGCAGCCTTGGAGCGGGGCCCCAGCATTTT. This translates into CASSLGAGPQHF.

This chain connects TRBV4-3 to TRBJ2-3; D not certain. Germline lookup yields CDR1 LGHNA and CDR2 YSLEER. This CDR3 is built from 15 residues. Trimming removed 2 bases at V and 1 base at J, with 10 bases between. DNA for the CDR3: TGCGCCAGCAGCCAAAATTATGGCGGCACAGATACGCAGTATTTT. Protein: CASSQNYGGTDTQYF.

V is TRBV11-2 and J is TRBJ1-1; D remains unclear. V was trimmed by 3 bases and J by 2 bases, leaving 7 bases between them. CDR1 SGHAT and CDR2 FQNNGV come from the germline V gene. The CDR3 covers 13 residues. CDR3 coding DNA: TGTGCCAGCAGCTTCCAAATAAACACTGAAGCTTTCTTT. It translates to CASSFQINTEAFF.

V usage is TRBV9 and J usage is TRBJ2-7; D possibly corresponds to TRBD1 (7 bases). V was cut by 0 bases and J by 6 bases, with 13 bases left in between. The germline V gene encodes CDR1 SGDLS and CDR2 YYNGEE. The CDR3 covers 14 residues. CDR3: CASSVDRGGTEQYF. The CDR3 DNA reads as TGTGCCAGCAGCGTAGACAGGGGCGGGACCGAGCAGTACTTC.

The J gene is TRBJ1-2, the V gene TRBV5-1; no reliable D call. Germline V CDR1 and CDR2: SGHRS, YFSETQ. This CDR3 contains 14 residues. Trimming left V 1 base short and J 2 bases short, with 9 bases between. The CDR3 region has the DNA TGCGCCAGCAGCTTGTCGGGAGAGAACTATGGCTACACCTTC. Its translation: CASSLSGENYGYTF.

The CDR3 DNA is TGTGCCAGCAGCTACGTGGGCACAGATACGCAGTATTTT. It specifies CASSYVGTDTQYF. The chain has TRBV7-2 and TRBJ2-3; no clear D gene. CDR1 and CDR2 from the germline V gene are SGHTA and FQGNSA. V dropped 4 bases and J dropped 1 base, with 6 bases sitting between them. The CDR3 totals 13 residues. Drawing the rest from reference TRBV7-2 and TRBJ2-3, the complete variable domain is GAGVSQSPSNKVTEKGKDVELRCDPISGHTALYWYRQSLGQGLEFLIYFQGNSAPDKSGLPSDRFSAERTGGSVSTLTIQRTQQEDSAVYLCASSYVGTDTQYFGPGTRLTVL.

The CDR3 coding sequence is TGCGCCAGCAGCCAAGAGGCAATAGGGGGGCCCCAGCATTTT. Amino acid sequence: CASSQEAIGGPQHF. This chain links TRBV4-1 with TRBJ1-5; TRBD1 might be the D (6 bases). In germline, CDR1 is MGHRA, CDR2 YSYEKL. The ends were cut back, 0 bases at V and 9 bases at J, with 12 bases in the middle. This CDR3 is built from 14 residues.

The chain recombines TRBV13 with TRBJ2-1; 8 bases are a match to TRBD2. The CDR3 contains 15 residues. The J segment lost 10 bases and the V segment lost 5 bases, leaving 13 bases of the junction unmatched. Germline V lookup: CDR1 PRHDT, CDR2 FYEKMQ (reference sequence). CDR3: CASSRLGAGGKEQFF. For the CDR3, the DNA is TGTGCCAGCAGCCGTCTTGGTGCGGGGGGCAAGGAGCAGTTCTTC.

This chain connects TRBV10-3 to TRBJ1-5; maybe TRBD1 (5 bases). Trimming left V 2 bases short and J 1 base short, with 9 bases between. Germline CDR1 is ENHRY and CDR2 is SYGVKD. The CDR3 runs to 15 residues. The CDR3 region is CAISEVGGSNQPQHF. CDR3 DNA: TGTGCCATCAGTGAGGTCGGGGGAAGCAATCAGCCCCAGCATTTT.